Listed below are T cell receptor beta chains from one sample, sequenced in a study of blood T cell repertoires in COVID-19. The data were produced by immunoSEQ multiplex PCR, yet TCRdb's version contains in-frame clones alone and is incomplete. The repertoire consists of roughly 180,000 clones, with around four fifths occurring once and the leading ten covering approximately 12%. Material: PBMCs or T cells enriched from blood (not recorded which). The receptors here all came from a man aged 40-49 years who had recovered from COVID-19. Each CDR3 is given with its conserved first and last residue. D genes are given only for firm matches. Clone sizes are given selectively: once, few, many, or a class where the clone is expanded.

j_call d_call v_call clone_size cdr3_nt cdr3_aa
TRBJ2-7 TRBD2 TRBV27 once TGTGCCTCACGACTAGCGGGAGTAGTAGACGAGCAGTACTTC CASRLAGVVDEQYF
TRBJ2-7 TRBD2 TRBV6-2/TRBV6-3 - TGTGCCAGCAGTTCGGGACTAGCGGTTCTCTACGAGCAGTACTTC CASSSGLAVLYEQYF
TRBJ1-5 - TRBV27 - TGTGCCAGCAGTCAAGGCAGGGCTCAGCCCCAGCATTTT CASSQGRAQPQHF
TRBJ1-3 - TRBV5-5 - TGTGCCAGCAGCTTGGTATCGGGTAACGCTGGAAACACCATATATTTT CASSLVSGNAGNTIYF
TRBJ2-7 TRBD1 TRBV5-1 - TGCGCCAGCAGCTTGGCTAAGGGACAGATCTACGAGCAGTACTTC CASSLAKGQIYEQYF
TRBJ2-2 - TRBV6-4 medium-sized TGTGCCAGCAGTGACGGGAGCACCGGGGAGCTGTTTTTT CASSDGSTGELFF
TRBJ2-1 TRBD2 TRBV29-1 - TGCAGCGTTCTGATGGCGGGAGGGGGATCCTACAATGAGCAGTTCTTC CSVLMAGGGSYNEQFF
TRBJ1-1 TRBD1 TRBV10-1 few TGCGCCAGCAGTGAGTCTGCAGGGGGTGGCACTGAAGCTTTCTTT CASSESAGGGTEAFF
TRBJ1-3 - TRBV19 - TGTGCCAGTAGGGCGACAGCGAACTCTGGAAACACCATATATTTT CASRATANSGNTIYF
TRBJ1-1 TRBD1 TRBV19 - TGTGCCAGTAGTGCCCGGACAGGGGGCTTGACTGAAGCTTTCTTT CASSARTGGLTEAFF
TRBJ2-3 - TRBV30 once TGTGCCTGGAGTAGGGGCAGGCCAGATACGCAGTATTTT CAWSRGRPDTQYF
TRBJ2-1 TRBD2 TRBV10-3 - TGTGCCATCAGTGTGGTAGCGGGAGGGCCCTATGAGCAGTTCTTC CAISVVAGGPYEQFF
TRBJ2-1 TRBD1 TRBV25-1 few TGTGCCAGCAGTGACACAGGGGGAGGCTCCTACAATGAGCAGTTCTTC CASSDTGGGSYNEQFF
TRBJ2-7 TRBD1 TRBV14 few TGTGCCAGCAGCCAGGGACAGGGGGCGAGCGAGCAGTACTTC CASSQGQGASEQYF
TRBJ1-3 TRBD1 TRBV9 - TGTGCCAGCAGCGCGGACAGGGCACGGTCTGGAAACACCATATATTTT CASSADRARSGNTIYF
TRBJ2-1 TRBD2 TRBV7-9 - TGTGCCAGCAGCTTTGTAGGCGGGAGAAGGAATGAGCAGTTCTTC CASSFVGGRRNEQFF
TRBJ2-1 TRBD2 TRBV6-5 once TGTGCCAGCAGCCGCGGACTAGCGGGAGGCGGGGAGCAGTTCTTC CASSRGLAGGGEQFF
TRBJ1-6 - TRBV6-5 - TGTGCCAGCAGCTACAGCGTTAGTTCCCTCCACTTT CASSYSVSSLHF
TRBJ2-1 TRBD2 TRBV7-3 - TGTGCCAGCAGTTCCCCTAGCGGGACCAATCCATACGGCTCCTACAATGAGCAGTTCTTC CASSSPSGTNPYGSYNEQFF
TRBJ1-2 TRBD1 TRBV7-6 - TGTGCCAGCAGCGCCGGGACAGGGGGGTCAGGCTACACCTTC CASSAGTGGSGYTF
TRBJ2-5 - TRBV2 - TGTGCCAGCAGTGGTGCCCGGGGGTGGGAGACCCAGTACTTC CASSGARGWETQYF
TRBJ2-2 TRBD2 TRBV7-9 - TGTGCCAGCAGTCGACTAGCGGGCCTAAACACCGGGGAGCTGTTTTTT CASSRLAGLNTGELFF
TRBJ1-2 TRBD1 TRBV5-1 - TGCGCCAGCAGCTTGGCCCCAGGACAGGAGTTTAACTATGGCTACACCTTC CASSLAPGQEFNYGYTF
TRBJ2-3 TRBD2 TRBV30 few TGTGCCTGGAGGGGTAGCGGGAACACAGATACGCAGTATTTT CAWRGSGNTDTQYF
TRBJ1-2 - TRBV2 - TGTGCCAGCAGCCCACAGGGCGAATTGGGAGGCTACACCTTC CASSPQGELGGYTF
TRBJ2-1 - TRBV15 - TGTGCCACCAGCAGAGATGAGAACCCCCGGGAGCAGTTCTTC CATSRDENPREQFF
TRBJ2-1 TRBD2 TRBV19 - TGTGCCAGTATCTATCGGGGACTAGCGGGCGTTGAGCAGTTCTTC CASIYRGLAGVEQFF
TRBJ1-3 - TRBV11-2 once TGTGCCAGCAGCTTCATAGACTCTGGAAACACCATATATTTT CASSFIDSGNTIYF
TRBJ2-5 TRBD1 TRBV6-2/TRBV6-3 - TGTGCCAGCAGTTTGGGGACAGGGATGGTGACCCAGTACTTC CASSLGTGMVTQYF